These 7 T cell receptor beta chains came from one sample sequenced in a study of Graves' ophthalmopathy and Graves' hyperthyroidism listed by TCRdb under 2018. The sequencing machine was an Illumina HiSeq 2000. For repertoire sequencing, the TCR beta CDR3 regions were amplified from RNA transcripts. HTBI primers and the Qiagen OneStep RT-PCR kit were used in a first-round RT-PCR, which was followed by a second-round multiplex PCR, size selection and purification. TCRdb's own reprocessing of the public reads used fastp at Q25 and MiXCR and kept productive beta chains. Rows with a matching CDR3 protein are joined into one entry that keeps the most common DNA and genes. This sample lists 600,000 to 700,000 distinct CDR3 sequences; approximately 39% were detected once. Roughly 3.5% of the sample belongs to the ten largest clones. The specimen sequenced was peripheral blood. Receptors originate from an adult man with Graves' ophthalmopathy.

V usage is TRBV12-5 and J usage is TRBJ1-2; possibly TRBD1 for D (6 bases). The CDR3 covers 13 residues. Trimming took 2 bases from V and 6 from J, leaving 10 bases between them. Germline V gives CDR1 LGHNT, CDR2 FRNRAP. The CDR3: CASGLTGHDGYTF. CDR3 DNA sequence: TGTGCTAGTGGTTTGACGGGACACGATGGCTACACCTTC. Full variable domain (remainder filled in from reference TRBV12-5 and TRBJ1-2): DARVTQTPRHKVTEMGQEVTMRCQPILGHNTVFWYRQTMMQGLELLAYFRNRAPLDDSGMPKDRFSAEMPDATLATLKIQPSEPRDSAVYFCASGLTGHDGYTFGSGTRLTVV.

The chain is built from TRBV5-8 and TRBJ1-1; no firm D call. Germline assignment: CDR1 SGHTS and CDR2 YDEGEE. The V and J ends lost 7 bases and 4 bases respectively, with 14 bases between them. The CDR3 contains 13 residues. CDR3 sequence (DNA): TGTGCCAGCGGGTTACAGCCGAGCACTGAAGCTTTCTTT. Its translation: CASGLQPSTEAFF.

CDR3 amino acids: CASSYSRDTTQPQHF. CDR3 nucleotide sequence: TGTGCCAGCAGTTATAGCCGGGACACGACACAGCCCCAGCATTTT. This chain links TRBV6-6 with TRBJ1-5; the D gene is possibly TRBD1 (6 bases). The V gene lost 3 bases and the J gene lost 7 bases, with 16 bases spanning the gap. CDR3 length: 15 amino acids. Germline V gene lookup returns CDR1 MNHNY and CDR2 SVGAGI (reference sequence).

The gene calls are TRBV7-2 and TRBJ2-7; possibly TRBD1 for D (6 bases). Trimming cost V 4 bases and J 4 bases, with 14 bases left between them. CDR3 size: 14 residues. CDR1 is SGHTA and CDR2 is FQGNSA in the germline V gene. The CDR3: CASSSQGATYEQYF. The CDR3 coding sequence is TGTGCCAGCAGCTCACAGGGTGCGACTTACGAGCAGTACTTC.

The V call is TRBV7-9, the J call TRBJ1-3; D may be TRBD1 (5 bases). Trimming left V 5 bases short and J 0 bases short, with 17 bases between. Germline V gives CDR1 SEHNR, CDR2 FQNEAQ (reference sequence). The CDR3 has 17 amino acids. Written as DNA, the CDR3 is TGTGCCAGCAGCGCTCTGCGGGACTGGATCTCTGGAAACACCATATATTTT. Translated: CASSALRDWISGNTIYF.

Many counts were recorded for this clonotype. CDR3 bases: TGTGCCAGCAGCATGAGGGCTGGGGCCAACGTCCTGACTTTC. Its translation: CASSMRAGANVLTF. This sequence joins TRBV2 and TRBJ2-6; TRBD2 is a possible D gene (5 bases). Trimming removed 6 bases at V and 2 bases at J, with 8 bases between. There are 14 residues in the CDR3. Germline CDR1 SNHLY, CDR2 FYNNEI.

The rearrangement uses TRBV25-1 and TRBJ1-2, with D possibly matching TRBD1 (5 bases). This CDR3 spans 14 amino acids. CDR1 and CDR2 from the germline V gene are MGHDK and SYGVNS. V lost 6 bases to trimming and J lost 3 bases, with 14 bases between them. CDR3 coding DNA: TGTGCCAGCAGCGCCCACGGGACTGACTATGGCTACACCTTC. Translation: CASSAHGTDYGYTF.